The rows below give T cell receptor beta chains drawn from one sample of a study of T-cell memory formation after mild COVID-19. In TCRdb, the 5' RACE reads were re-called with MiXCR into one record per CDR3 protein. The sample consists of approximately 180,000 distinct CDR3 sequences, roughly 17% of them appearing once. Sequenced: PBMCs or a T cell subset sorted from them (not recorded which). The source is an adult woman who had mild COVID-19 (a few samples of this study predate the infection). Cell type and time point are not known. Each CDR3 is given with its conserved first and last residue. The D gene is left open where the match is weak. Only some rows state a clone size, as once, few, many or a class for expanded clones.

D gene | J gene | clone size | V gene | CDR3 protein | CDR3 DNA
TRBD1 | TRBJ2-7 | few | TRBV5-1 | CASSLEGQGAGEQYF | TGCGCCAGCAGCTTGGAGGGACAGGGGGCAGGTGAGCAGTACTTC
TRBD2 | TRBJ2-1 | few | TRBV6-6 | CASSYSVGGAGDEQFF | TGTGCCAGCAGTTACTCGGTCGGGGGGGCCGGCGATGAGCAGTTCTTC
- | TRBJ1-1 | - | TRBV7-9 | CASSPLRETGSFF | TGTGCCAGCAGCCCACTGAGGGAGACAGGATCTTTCTTT
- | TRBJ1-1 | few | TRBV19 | CASSWQRNTEAFF | TGTGCCAGTAGTTGGCAGCGGAACACTGAAGCTTTCTTT
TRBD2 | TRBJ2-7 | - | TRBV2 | CASSSGSYSYEQYF | TGTGCCAGCAGTAGCGGGAGTTACTCCTACGAGCAGTACTTC
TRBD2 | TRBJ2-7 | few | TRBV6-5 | CASSYRLAAYEQYF | TGTGCCAGCAGTTACCGACTAGCGGCTTACGAGCAGTACTTC
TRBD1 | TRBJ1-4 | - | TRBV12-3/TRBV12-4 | CASSLRTGGIALFF | TGTGCCAGCAGTTTGAGGACAGGGGGTATTGCACTGTTTTTT
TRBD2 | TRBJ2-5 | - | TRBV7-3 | CASSPSGAHQETQYF | TGTGCCAGCAGCCCCAGCGGGGCTCACCAAGAGACCCAGTACTTC
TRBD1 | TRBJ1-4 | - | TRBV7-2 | CASSRTGGWGEKLFF | TGTGCCAGCAGCCGCACAGGGGGCTGGGGTGAAAAACTGTTTTTT
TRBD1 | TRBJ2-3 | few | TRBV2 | CASSPDRVADTQYF | TGTGCCAGCAGCCCGGACAGGGTGGCAGATACGCAGTATTTT
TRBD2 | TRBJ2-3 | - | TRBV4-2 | CASSPAGTSGRDTQYF | TGTGCCAGCAGCCCCGCCGGGACTAGCGGGAGGGATACGCAGTATTTT
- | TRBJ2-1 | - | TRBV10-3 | CAISESGRINEQFF | TGTGCCATCAGTGAGTCGGGGAGGATCAATGAGCAGTTCTTC
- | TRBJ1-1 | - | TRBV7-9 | CASLNLQGANTEAFF | TGTGCCAGCCTCAACTTACAGGGAGCGAACACTGAAGCTTTCTTT
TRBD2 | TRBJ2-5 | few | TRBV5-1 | CASSLELAGRETQYF | TGCGCCAGCAGCTTGGAACTAGCGGGGAGAGAGACCCAGTACTTC
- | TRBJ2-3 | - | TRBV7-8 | CASSLDWTGGADTQYF | TGTGCCAGCAGCTTAGATTGGACAGGCGGGGCAGATACGCAGTATTTT
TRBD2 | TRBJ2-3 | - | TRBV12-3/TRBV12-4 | CASGPSGRFTDTQYF | TGTGCCAGCGGACCTAGCGGCCGTTTCACAGATACGCAGTATTTT
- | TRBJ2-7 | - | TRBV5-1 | CASSLGVDGRGEQYF | TGCGCCAGCAGCTTGGGGGTCGACGGCCGAGGGGAGCAGTACTTC
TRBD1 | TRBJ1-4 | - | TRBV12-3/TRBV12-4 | CASRDRGLGSMPNEKLFF | TGTGCCAGCAGGGACAGGGGGCTGGGTAGTATGCCTAATGAAAAACTGTTTTTT
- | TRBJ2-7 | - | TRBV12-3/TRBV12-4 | CATARGGGTYEQYF | TGTGCCACCGCAAGGGGAGGGGGCACCTACGAGCAGTACTTC
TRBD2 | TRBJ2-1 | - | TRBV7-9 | CASSLNGGAMDEQFF | TGTGCCAGCAGCTTAAACGGGGGGGCCATGGATGAGCAGTTCTTC
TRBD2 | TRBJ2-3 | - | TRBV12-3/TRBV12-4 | CASSPGLAGGRDTQYF | TGTGCCAGCAGTCCGGGACTAGCGGGGGGGCGAGATACGCAGTATTTT
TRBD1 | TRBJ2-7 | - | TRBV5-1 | CASSLTGVWSSYEQYF | TGCGCCAGCAGCTTGACAGGGGTTTGGAGCTCCTACGAGCAGTACTTC
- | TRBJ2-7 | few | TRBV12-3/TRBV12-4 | CASTPDSYEQYF | TGTGCCAGCACCCCTGACTCCTACGAGCAGTACTTC
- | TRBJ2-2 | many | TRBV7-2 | CASSSRGGRNTGELFF | TGTGCCAGCAGCTCCCGTGGGGGGAGGAACACCGGGGAGCTGTTTTTT
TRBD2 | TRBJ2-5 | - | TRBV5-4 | CASSLGLALDAGTQYF | TGTGCCAGCAGCCTAGGACTAGCGCTCGACGCCGGGACCCAGTACTTC
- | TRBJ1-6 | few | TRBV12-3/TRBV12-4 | CASSFNIGADGNSPLHF | TGTGCCAGCAGTTTTAATATTGGGGCAGACGGAAATTCACCCCTCCACTTT
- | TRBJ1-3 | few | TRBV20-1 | CSARDMAGSGNTIYF | TGCAGTGCTAGAGATATGGCAGGGTCTGGAAACACCATATATTTT
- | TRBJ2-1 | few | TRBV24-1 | CATIEPGYKVNEQFF | TGTGCCACCATAGAACCGGGTTACAAGGTGAATGAGCAGTTCTTC
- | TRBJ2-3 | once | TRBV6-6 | CASSYTAARTDTQYF | TGTGCCAGCAGTTATACGGCAGCGAGGACAGATACGCAGTATTTT
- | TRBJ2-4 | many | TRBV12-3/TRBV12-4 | CASSSVGSTYIQYF | TGTGCCAGCAGTTCCGTAGGGTCCACCTACATTCAGTACTTC